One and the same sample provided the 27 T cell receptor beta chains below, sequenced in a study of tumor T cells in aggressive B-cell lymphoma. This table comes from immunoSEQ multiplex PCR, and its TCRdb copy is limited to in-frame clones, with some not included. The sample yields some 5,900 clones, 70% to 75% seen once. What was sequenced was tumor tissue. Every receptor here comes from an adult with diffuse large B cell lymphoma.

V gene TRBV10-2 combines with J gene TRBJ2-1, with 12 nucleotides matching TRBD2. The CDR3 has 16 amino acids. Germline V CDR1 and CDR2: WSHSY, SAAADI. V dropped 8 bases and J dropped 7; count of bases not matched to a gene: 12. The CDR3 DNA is TGCGCCAGCGACTTTCTAGCGGGAGGGCAGGGGAATGAGCAGTTCTTC. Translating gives CASDFLAGGQGNEQFF.

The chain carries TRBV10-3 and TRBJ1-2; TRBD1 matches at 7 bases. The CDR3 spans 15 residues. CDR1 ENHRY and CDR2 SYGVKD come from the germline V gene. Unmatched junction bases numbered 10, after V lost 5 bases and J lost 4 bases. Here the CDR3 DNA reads TGTGCCATCAGTCCGGAGGACAGGCTAGGCTATGGCTACACCTTC. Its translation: CAISPEDRLGYGYTF.

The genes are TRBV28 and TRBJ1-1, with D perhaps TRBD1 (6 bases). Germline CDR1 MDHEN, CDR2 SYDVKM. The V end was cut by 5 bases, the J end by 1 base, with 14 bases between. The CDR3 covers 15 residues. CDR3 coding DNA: TGTGCCAGCAGTACAGGACAGTCGACGAACACTGAAGCTTTCTTT. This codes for CASSTGQSTNTEAFF.

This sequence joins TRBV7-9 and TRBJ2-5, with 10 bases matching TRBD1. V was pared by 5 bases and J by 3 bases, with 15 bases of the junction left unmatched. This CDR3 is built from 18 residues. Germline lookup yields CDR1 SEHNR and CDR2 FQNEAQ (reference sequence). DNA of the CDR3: TGTGCCAGCAGCCCCCGGGACAGGGGCCCTGGCGGGGAAGAGACCCAGTACTTC. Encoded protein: CASSPRDRGPGGEETQYF.

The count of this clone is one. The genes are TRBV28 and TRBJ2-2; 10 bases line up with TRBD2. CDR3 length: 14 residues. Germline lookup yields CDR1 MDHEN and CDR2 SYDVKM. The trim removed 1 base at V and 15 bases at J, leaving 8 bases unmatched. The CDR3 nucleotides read TGTGCCAGCAGTTTATCCGGACTAGCGGCCCGTTTGTTTTTT. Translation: CASSLSGLAARLFF. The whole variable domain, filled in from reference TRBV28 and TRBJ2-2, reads DVKVTQSSRYLVKRTGEKVFLECVQDMDHENMFWYRQDPGLGLRLIYFSYDVKMKEKGDIPEGYSVSREKKERFSLILESASTNQTSMYLCASSLSGLAARLFFGEGSRLTVL.

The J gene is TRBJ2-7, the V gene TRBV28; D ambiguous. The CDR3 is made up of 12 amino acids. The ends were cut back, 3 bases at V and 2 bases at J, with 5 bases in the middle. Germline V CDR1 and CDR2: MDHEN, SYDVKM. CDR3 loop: CASSFPTYEQYF. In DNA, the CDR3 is TGTGCCAGCAGTTTCCCTACCTACGAGCAGTACTTC.

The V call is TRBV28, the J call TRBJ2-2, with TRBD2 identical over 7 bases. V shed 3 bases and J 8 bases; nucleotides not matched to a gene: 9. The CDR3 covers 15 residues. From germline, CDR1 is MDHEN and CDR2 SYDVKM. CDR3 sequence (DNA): TGTGCCAGCAGTTTGAGCGCGGGAGAGTATGGGGAGCTGTTTTTT. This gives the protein CASSLSAGEYGELFF.

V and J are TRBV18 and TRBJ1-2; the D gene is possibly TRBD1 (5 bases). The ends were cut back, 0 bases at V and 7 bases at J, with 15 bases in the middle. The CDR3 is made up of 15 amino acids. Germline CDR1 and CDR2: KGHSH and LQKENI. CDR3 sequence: CASSPPGGDVGGYTF. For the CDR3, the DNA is TGTGCCAGCTCACCACCGGGAGGGGATGTTGGTGGCTACACCTTC. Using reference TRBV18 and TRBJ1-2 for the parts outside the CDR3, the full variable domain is NAGVMQNPRHLVRRRGQEARLRCSPMKGHSHVYWYRQLPEEGLKFMVYLQKENIIDESGMPKERFSAEFPKEGPSILRIQQVVRGDSAAYFCASSPPGGDVGGYTFGSGTRLTVV.

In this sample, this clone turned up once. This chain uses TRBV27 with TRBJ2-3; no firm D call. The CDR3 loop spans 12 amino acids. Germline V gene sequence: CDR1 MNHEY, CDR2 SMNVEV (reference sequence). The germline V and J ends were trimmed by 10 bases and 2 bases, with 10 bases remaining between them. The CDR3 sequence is CAIGAHTDTQYF. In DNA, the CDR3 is TGTGCCATCGGTGCCCACACAGATACGCAGTATTTT.

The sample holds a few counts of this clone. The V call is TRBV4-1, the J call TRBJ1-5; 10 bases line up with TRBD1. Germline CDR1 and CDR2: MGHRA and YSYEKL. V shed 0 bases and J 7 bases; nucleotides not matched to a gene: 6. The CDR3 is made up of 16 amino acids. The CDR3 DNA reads TGCGCCAGCAGCCAAGAATACGGACAGGGGGTGCAGCCCCAGCATTTT. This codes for CASSQEYGQGVQPQHF.

CDR3 coding DNA: TGTGCCAGCAGCTCCGACCCTGGCGGGATAGGTGATACGCAGTATTTT. This codes for CASSSDPGGIGDTQYF. The chain combines TRBV9 with TRBJ2-3; D is possibly TRBD2 (6 bases). Germline V gene lookup returns CDR1 SGDLS and CDR2 YYNGEE. Trimming pared 4 bases from V and 6 bases from J, leaving 21 bases between. The CDR3 consists of 16 residues.

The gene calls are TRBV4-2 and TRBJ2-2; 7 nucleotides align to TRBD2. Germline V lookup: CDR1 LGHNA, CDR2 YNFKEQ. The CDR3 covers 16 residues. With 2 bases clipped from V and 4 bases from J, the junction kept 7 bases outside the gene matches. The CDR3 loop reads CASSQTLAASTGELFF. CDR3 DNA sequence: TGTGCCAGCAGCCAAACCCTAGCGGCCTCCACCGGGGAGCTGTTTTTT.

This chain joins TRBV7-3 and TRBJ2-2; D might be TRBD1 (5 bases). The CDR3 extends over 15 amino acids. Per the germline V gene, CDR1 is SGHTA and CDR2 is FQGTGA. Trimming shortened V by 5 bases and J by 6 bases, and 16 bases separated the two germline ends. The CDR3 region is CASSPLGLYAGELFF. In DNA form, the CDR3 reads TGTGCCAGCAGCCCGCTGGGGCTTTACGCCGGGGAGCTGTTTTTT.

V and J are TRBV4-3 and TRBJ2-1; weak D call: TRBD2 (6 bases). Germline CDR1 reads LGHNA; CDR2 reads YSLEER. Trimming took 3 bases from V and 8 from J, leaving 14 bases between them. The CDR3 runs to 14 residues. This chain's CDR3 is CASSQEDGGDEQFF. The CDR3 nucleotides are TGCGCCAGCAGCCAGGAGGACGGGGGAGATGAGCAGTTCTTC.

The CDR3 spells CASSHQDGGGRTDTQYF. In DNA form, the CDR3 reads TGTGCCAGCAGCCATCAGGACGGGGGGGGTCGCACAGATACGCAGTATTTT. The chain combines TRBV4-2 with TRBJ2-3; 8 nucleotides match TRBD2. The CDR3 is 17 amino acids. Germline trimming cut 3 bases from V and 1 base from J; bases unmatched to any gene: 9. Germline CDR1 reads LGHNA; CDR2 reads YNFKEQ.

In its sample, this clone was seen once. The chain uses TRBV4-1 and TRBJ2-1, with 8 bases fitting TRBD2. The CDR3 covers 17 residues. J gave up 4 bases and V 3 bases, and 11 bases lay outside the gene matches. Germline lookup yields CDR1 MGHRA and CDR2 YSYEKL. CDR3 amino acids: CASSQGAGREDYNEQFF. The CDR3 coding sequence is TGCGCCAGCAGCCAGGGGGCGGGGCGGGAGGATTACAATGAGCAGTTCTTC.

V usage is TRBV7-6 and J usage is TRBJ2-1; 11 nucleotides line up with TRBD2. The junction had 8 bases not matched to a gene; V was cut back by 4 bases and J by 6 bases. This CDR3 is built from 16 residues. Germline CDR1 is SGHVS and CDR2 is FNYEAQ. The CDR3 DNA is TGTGCCAGCAGCTCGTTTACTAGCGGGAGTGGCAATGAGCAGTTCTTC. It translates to CASSSFTSGSGNEQFF.

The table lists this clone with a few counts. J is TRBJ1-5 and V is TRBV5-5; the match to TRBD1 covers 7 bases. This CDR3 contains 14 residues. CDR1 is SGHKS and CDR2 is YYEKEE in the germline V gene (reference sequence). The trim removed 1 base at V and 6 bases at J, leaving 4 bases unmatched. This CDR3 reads CASSLLSGGQPQHF. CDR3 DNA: TGTGCCAGCAGCTTGCTTTCAGGGGGTCAGCCCCAGCATTTT.

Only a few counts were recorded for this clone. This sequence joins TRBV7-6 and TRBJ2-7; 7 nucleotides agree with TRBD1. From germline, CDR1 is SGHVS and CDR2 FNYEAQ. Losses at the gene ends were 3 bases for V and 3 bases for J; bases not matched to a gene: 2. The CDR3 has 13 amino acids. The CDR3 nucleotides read TGTGCCAGCAGCTTGGGACAGAACTACGAGCAGTACTTC. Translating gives CASSLGQNYEQYF.

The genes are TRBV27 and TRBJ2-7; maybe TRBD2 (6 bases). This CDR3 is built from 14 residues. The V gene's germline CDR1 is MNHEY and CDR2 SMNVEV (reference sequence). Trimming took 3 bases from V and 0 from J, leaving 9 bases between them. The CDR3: CASSLGGVSYEQYF. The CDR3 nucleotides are TGTGCCAGCAGTTTGGGGGGAGTCTCCTACGAGCAGTACTTC.

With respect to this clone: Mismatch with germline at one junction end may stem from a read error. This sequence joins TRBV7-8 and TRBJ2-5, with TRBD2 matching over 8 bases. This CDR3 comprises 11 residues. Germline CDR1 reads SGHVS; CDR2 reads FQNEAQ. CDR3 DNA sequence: TGTGCCAGCAGCGCCGCTAGGCGGGGGGACTTC. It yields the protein CASSAARRGDF.

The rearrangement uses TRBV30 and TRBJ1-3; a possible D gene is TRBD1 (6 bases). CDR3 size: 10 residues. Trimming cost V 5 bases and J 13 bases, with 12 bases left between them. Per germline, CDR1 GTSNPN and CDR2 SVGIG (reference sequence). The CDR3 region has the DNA TGTGCCTGGGATACAGGGCCGATATATTTT. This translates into CAWDTGPIYF.

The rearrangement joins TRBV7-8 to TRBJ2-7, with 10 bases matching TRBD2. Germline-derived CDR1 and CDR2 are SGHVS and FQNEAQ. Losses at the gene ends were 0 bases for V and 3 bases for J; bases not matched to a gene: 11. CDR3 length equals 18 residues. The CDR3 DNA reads TGTGCCAGCAGCTTAGCGTATCGGTCTAGCGGGAGCGGCTACGAGCAGTACTTC. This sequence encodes CASSLAYRSSGSGYEQYF.

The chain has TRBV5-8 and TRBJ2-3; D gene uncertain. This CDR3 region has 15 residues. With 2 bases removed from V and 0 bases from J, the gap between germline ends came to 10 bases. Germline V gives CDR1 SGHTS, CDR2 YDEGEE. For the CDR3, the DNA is TGTGCCAGCAGCTTAAGCTATGTGAGCACAGATACGCAGTATTTT. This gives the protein CASSLSYVSTDTQYF.

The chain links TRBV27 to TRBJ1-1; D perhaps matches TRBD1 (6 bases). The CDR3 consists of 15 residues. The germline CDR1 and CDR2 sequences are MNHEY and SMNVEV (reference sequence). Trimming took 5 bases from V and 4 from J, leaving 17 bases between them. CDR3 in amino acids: CASSPSGAFTTEAFF. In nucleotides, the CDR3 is TGTGCCAGCAGTCCATCAGGGGCCTTTACCACTGAAGCTTTCTTT.

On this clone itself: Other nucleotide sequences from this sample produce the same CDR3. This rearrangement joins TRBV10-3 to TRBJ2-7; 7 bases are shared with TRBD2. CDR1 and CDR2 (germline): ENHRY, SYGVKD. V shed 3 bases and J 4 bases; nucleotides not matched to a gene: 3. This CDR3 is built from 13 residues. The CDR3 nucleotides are TGTGCCATCAGTGAATCCGGGGGGTACGAGCAGTACTTC. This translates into CAISESGGYEQYF.

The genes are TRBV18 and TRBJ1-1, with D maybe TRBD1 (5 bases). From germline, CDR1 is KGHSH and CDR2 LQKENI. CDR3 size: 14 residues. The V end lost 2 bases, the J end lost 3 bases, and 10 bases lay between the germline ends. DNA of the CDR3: TGTGCCAGCTCACCAGGGCAGGGTTACACTGAAGCTTTCTTT. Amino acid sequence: CASSPGQGYTEAFF.